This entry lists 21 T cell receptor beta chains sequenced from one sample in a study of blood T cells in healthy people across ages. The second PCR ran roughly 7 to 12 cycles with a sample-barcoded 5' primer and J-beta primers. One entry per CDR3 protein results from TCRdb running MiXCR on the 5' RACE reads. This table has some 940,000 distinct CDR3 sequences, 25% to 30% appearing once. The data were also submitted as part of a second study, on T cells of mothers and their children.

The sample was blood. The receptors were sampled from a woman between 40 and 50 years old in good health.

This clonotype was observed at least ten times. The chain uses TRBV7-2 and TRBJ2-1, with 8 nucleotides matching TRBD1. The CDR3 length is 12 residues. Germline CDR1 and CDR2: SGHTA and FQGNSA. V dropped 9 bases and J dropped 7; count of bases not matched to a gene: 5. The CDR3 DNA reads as TGTGCCAGTGGACAGGGAAGAAATGAGCAGTTCTTC. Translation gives CASGQGRNEQFF. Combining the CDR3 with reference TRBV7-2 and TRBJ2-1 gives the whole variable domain GAGVSQSPSNKVTEKGKDVELRCDPISGHTALYWYRQSLGQGLEFLIYFQGNSAPDKSGLPSDRFSAERTGGSVSTLTIQRTQQEDSAVYLCASGQGRNEQFFGPGTRLTVL.

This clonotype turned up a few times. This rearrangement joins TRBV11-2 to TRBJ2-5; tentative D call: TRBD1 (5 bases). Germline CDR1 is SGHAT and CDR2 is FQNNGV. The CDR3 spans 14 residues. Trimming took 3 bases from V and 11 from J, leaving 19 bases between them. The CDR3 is CASSFTRGNNEQYF. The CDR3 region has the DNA TGTGCCAGCAGCTTTACAAGGGGTAACAATGAGCAGTACTTC.

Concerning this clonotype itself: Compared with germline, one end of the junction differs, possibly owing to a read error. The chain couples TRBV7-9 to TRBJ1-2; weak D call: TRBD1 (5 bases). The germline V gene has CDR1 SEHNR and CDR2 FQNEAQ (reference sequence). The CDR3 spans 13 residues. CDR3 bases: TGTGTCAGCAGGTACGGGGACGGCTACGGCTACACCTTC. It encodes CVSRYGDGYGYTF.

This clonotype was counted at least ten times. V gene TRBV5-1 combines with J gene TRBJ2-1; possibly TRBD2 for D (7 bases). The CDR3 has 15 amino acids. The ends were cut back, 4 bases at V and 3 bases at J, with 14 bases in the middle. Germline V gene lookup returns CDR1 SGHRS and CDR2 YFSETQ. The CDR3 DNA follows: TGCGCCAGCAGCCTAGGGGAGGGGGTCTACAATGAGCAGTTCTTC. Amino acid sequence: CASSLGEGVYNEQFF.

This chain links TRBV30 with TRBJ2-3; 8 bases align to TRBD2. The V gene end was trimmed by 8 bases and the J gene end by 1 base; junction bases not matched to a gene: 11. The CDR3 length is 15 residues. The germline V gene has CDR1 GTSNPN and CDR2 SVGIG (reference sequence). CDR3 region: CAGSPGRGGTDTQYF. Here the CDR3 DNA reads TGTGCCGGGTCCCCGGGGCGGGGGGGCACAGATACGCAGTATTTT.

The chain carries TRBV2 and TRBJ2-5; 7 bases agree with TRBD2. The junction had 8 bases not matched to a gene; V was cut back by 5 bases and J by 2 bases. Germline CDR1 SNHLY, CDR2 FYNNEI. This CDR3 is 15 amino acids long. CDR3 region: CASSFQAGIQETQYF. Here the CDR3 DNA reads TGTGCCAGCAGTTTTCAAGCGGGGATTCAAGAGACCCAGTACTTC.

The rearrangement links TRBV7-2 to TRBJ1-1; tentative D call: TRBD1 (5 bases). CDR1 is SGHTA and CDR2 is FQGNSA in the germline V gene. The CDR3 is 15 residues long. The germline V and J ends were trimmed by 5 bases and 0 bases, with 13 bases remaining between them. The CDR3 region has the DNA TGTGCCAGCAGCGGGGGACGGGGAATGAACACTGAAGCTTTCTTT. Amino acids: CASSGGRGMNTEAFF.

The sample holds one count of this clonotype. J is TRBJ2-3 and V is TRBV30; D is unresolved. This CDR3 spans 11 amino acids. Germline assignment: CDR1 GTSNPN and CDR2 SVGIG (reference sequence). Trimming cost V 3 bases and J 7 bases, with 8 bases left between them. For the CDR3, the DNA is TGTGCCTGGAGCCTTAGTAATACGCAGTATTTT. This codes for CAWSLSNTQYF.

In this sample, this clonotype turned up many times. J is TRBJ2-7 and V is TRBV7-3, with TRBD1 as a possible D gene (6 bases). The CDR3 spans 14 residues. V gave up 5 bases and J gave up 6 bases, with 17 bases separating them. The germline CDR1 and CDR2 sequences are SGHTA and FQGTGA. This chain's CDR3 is CASSPTPGVSEQYF. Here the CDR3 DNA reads TGTGCCAGCAGCCCAACCCCAGGGGTCTCCGAGCAGTACTTC.

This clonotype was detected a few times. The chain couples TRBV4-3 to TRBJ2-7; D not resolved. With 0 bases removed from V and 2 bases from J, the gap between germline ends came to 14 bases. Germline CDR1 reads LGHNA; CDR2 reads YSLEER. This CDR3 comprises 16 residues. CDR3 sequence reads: CASSQELGSNPYEQYF. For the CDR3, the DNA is TGCGCCAGCAGCCAAGAATTAGGTAGCAACCCCTACGAGCAGTACTTC.

The DNA for the CDR3 is TGCGCCAGCAGCCAAGTGAACATCCGCCCAGATACGCAGTATTTT. This encodes CASSQVNIRPDTQYF. The chain is built from TRBV4-3 and TRBJ2-3, with D unclear. Germline V lookup: CDR1 LGHNA, CDR2 YSLEER. V lost 1 base, J lost 4 bases, and 12 bases lay in between. The CDR3 loop spans 15 amino acids.

CDR3 DNA: TGTGCCAGCAGTTTATTACCGACTACGTCTCAAGAGACCCAGTACTTC. It specifies CASSLLPTTSQETQYF. The J gene is TRBJ2-4, the V gene TRBV27, with a possible D match to TRBD2 (5 bases). The J call may be faulty, since TRBJ2-5 better matches the DNA end. The CDR3 spans 16 residues. CDR1 is MNHEY and CDR2 is SMNVEV in the germline V gene (reference sequence).

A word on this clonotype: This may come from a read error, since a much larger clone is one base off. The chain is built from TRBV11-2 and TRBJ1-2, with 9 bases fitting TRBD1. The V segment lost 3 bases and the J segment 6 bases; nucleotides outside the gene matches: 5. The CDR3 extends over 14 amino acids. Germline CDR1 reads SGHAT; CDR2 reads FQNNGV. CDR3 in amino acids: CASSFGTGGHGYTF. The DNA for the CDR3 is TGTGCCAGCAGCTTCGGAACAGGGGGCCATGGCTACACCTTC.

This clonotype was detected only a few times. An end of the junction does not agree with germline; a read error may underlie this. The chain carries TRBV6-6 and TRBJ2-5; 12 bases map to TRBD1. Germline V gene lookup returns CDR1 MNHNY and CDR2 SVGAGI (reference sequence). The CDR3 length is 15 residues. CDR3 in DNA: TGTGCCTGCAGGGGACAGGGGGCGCTTTCGGAGACCCAGTACTTC. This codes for CACRGQGALSETQYF.

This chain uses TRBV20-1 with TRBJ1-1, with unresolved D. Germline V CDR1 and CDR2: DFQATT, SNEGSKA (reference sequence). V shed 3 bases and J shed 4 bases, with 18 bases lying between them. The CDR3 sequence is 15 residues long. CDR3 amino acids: CSARDHRGLSTEAFF. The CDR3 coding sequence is TGCAGTGCTAGGGATCATCGCGGGTTGAGCACTGAAGCTTTCTTT.

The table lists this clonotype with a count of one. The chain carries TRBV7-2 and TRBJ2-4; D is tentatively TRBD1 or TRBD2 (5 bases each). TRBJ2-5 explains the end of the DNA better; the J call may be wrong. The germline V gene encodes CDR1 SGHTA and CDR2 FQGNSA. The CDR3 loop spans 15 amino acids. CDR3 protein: CASSPGDGAQETQYF. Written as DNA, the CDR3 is TGTGCCAGCAGTCCAGGAGACGGGGCCCAAGAGACCCAGTACTTC.

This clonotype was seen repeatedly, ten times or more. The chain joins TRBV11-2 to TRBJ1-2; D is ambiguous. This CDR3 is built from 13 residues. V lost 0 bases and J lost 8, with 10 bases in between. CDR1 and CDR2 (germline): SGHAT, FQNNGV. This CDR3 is CASSLDKGLGYTF. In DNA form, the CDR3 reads TGTGCCAGCAGCTTAGATAAAGGGTTGGGCTACACCTTC.

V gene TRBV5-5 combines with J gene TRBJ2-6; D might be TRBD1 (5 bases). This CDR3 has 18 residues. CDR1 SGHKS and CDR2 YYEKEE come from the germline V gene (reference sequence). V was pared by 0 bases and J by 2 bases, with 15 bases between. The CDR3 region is CASSLGQSFEAGANVLTF. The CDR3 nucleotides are TGTGCCAGCAGCTTGGGACAGTCGTTTGAAGCTGGGGCCAACGTCCTGACTTTC.

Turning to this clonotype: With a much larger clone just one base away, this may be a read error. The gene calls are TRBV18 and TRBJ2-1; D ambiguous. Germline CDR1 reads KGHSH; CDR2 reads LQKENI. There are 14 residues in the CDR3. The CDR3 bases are TGTGACAGCTCACCTTTGACCAAGGGCAATGAGCAGTTCTTC. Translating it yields CDSSPLTKGNEQFF. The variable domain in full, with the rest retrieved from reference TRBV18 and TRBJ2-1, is NAGVMQNPRHLVRRRGQEARLRCSPMKGHSHVYWYRQLPEEGLKFMVYLQKENIIDESGMPKERFSAEFPKEGPSILRIQQVVRGDSAAYFCDSSPLTKGNEQFFGPGTRLTVL.

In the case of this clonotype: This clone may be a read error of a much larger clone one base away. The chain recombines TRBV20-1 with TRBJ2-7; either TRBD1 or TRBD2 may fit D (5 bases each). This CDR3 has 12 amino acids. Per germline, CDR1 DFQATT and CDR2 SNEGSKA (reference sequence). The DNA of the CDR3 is TGCAGAGGGGACGGAGGAAAGTACGAGCAGTACTTC. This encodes CRGDGGKYEQYF.

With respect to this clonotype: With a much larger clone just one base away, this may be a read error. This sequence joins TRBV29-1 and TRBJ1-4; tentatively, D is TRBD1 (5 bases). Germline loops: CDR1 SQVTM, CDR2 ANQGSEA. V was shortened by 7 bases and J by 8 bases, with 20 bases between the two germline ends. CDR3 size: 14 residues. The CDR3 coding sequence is TGCAGCGCCAAGGACAAGGGGCGTGAGGAAAAACTGTTTTTT. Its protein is CSAKDKGREEKLFF. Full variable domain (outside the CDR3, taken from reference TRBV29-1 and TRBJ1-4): SAVISQKPSRDICQRGTSLTIQCQVDSQVTMMFWYRQQPGQSLTLIATANQGSEATYESGFVIDKFPISRPNLTFSTLTVSNMSPEDSSIYLCSAKDKGREEKLFFGSGTQLSVL.